A selection of T cell receptor beta chains follows, all from one sample in a study of cytomegalovirus exposure and HLA in healthy donors. Clones were read by immunoSEQ multiplex PCR, and TCRdb kept only the in-frame ones, dropping some. The sample shows 210,000 or so clones, more than 75% of them seen only once. Sequenced input: PBMCs. Every receptor here comes from a girl aged 2-10 years in good health and CMV-seronegative. Both conserved end residues are part of each CDR3. D genes are given only for firm matches. Part of the rows lack a size; the others show once, few, many or a class for expanded clones.

>TRBV9|TRBD2|-|TRBJ2-1
TGTGCCAGCACCCAGGGACTAGCGGGGCTCTATGAGCAGTTCTTC
CASTQGLAGLYEQFF
>TRBV7-8|-|few|TRBJ2-7
TGTGCCAGCAGCTCCTTTGGCCTAGCGCCTGACTTTCCCTACGAGCAGTACTTC
CASSSFGLAPDFPYEQYF
>TRBV19|-|-|TRBJ2-6
TGTGCCAGTAACGGGATCTCTGGGGCCAACGTCCTGACTTTC
CASNGISGANVLTF
>TRBV11-2|TRBD2|-|TRBJ2-2
TGTGCCAGCAGCTTAGGCATGCTAGCGGGAGAGACCGGGGAGCTGTTTTTT
CASSLGMLAGETGELFF
>TRBV6-1|-|-|TRBJ1-5
TGTGCCAGCAAACCAGGGGCCCCCTCCTATCAGCCCCAGCATTTT
CASKPGAPSYQPQHF
>TRBV14|-|-|TRBJ2-1
TGTGCCAGCAGCCAAAGGGGGAATGAGCAGTTCTTC
CASSQRGNEQFF
>TRBV7-3|TRBD2|few|TRBJ2-3
TGTGCCAGCAGCTTAATGGGGTTTATGAGCGGGGGGCGATCTGGTACGCAGTATTTT
CASSLMGFMSGGRSGTQYF
>TRBV29-1|-|-|TRBJ2-3
TGCAGCGTTGAAGATAGGGCGGAAGGAAGAGAGGGAGATACGCAGTATTTT
CSVEDRAEGREGDTQYF
>TRBV7-9|-|-|TRBJ1-1
TGTGCCAGCAGCAACAATCCGGGCACTGAAGCTTTCTTT
CASSNNPGTEAFF
>TRBV19|-|-|TRBJ2-1
TGTGCCAGTAGGCGGGCGTATGGAGACAATGAGCAGTTCTTC
CASRRAYGDNEQFF
>TRBV5-4|TRBD1|few|TRBJ2-5
TGTGCCAGCACCGTGTGGGGACAGGCGCCTCCGAAGTACTTC
CASTVWGQAPPKYF
>TRBV7-6|-|-|TRBJ2-7
TGTGCCAGCAGCTTAAACAGGGCCTCCTACGAGCAGTACTTC
CASSLNRASYEQYF
>TRBV13|-|-|TRBJ1-1
TGTGCCAGCAGCTTAGGCCTTGTGAACACTGAAGCTTTCTTT
CASSLGLVNTEAFF
>TRBV27|TRBD1|-|TRBJ2-7
TGTGCCAGCAGTTTTCTCACAGGGGGATACTCCTACGAGCAGTACTTC
CASSFLTGGYSYEQYF
>TRBV11-2|TRBD2|-|TRBJ2-5
TGTGCCAGCAGCCTCCCGGGAGTAGCGGGAGGTGGTGGGACCCAGTACTTC
CASSLPGVAGGGGTQYF
>TRBV14|TRBD1|-|TRBJ1-1
TGTGCCAGCACCCAGGGGGGACGCAACGAAGCTTTCTTT
CASTQGGRNEAFF
>TRBV7-9|-|once|TRBJ2-1
TGTGCCAGCAGCTTAGGAAACACCTACAATGAGCAGTTCTTC
CASSLGNTYNEQFF
>TRBV30|TRBD1|once|TRBJ2-7
TGTGCCTGGAGGTCCCGGGACAGGGACGGGTACGAGCAGTACTTC
CAWRSRDRDGYEQYF
>TRBV29-1|-|-|TRBJ1-2
TGCAGCGTTGACAGGGGCCATGGCTACACCTTC
CSVDRGHGYTF
>TRBV19|-|-|TRBJ2-7
TGTGCCAGTAGTCTCCTAGACGGAGCCTACGAGCAGTACTTC
CASSLLDGAYEQYF